This TCR beta chain was sequenced for a study of a mutant IDH1 vaccine in newly diagnosed glioma. Study context: V12 took place at week 35, and V13 at week 47.

Germline loops: CDR1 SGHRS, CDR2 YFSETQ. The CDR3 is made up of 13 amino acids. The germline V and J ends were trimmed by 4 bases and 7 bases, with 12 bases remaining between them. This sample's time point: week 35, safety follow-up. In the vaccine, a single dose held 300 ug of the mutant IDH1 20-mer peptide, along with topical imiquimod. The assay was immunoSEQ multiplex PCR, and TCRdb's table has in-frame clones only and misses some. The sample has 69,000 or so clones, 70% to 90% seen once; the top ten hold roughly 2%. Points on this clone: Its cognate antigen is unknown.

The V call is TRBV5-1, the J call TRBJ2-1; weak D call: TRBD2 (6 bases). This specimen was PBMCs, taken from a glioma patient whose treatment included an IDH1 peptide vaccine. The sequence came from a man aged 25 to 40 with glioma. CDR3 region: CASSRGLLNEQFF. The CDR3 region has the DNA TGCGCCAGCAGCCGGGGACTTCTAAATGAGCAGTTCTTC.